A single sample is the source of the 9 T cell receptor beta chains below, sequenced in a study of blood T cell repertoires in COVID-19. The data were produced by immunoSEQ multiplex PCR, yet TCRdb's version contains in-frame clones alone and is incomplete. The sample consists of approximately 200,000 clones, 85% of them appearing once. Sample: PBMCs or T cells enriched from blood (not recorded which). Receptors originate from a man aged 40-49 years who had recovered from COVID-19.

V and J are TRBV30 and TRBJ2-5, with TRBD2 as a possible D gene (5 bases). V was trimmed by 5 bases and J by 2 bases, leaving 9 bases between them. The CDR3 spans 12 residues. Looked up from germline, CDR1 is GTSNPN and CDR2 is SVGIG (reference sequence). CDR3 DNA sequence: TGTGCCTGGGACACGGGACAAGAGACCCAGTACTTC. Amino acids: CAWDTGQETQYF. Combining the CDR3 with reference TRBV30 and TRBJ2-5 gives the whole variable domain SQTIHQWPATLVQPVGSPLSLECTVEGTSNPNLYWYRQAAGRGLQLLFYSVGIGQISSEVPQNLSASRPQDRQFILSSKKLLLSDSGFYLCAWDTGQETQYFGPGTRLLVL.

The V and J genes are TRBV7-3 and TRBJ1-1; D is perhaps TRBD1 (6 bases). This CDR3 spans 13 amino acids. The V end was cut by 5 bases, the J end by 0 bases, with 7 bases between. Germline V gene data show CDR1 as SGHTA and CDR2 as FQGTGA. The DNA of the CDR3 is TGTGCCAGCAGCCAGGGGATGAACACTGAAGCTTTCTTT. Its protein product is CASSQGMNTEAFF. Filled out from reference TRBV7-3 and TRBJ1-1, the complete variable domain reads GAGVSQTPSNKVTEKGKYVELRCDPISGHTALYWYRQSLGQGPEFLIYFQGTGAADDSGLPNDRFFAVRPEGSVSTLKIQRTERGDSAVYLCASSQGMNTEAFFGQGTRLTVV.

This rearrangement joins TRBV30 to TRBJ1-6; TRBD1 matches at 11 bases. Germline lookup yields CDR1 GTSNPN and CDR2 SVGIG (reference sequence). The CDR3 extends over 17 amino acids. Trimming at V came to 2 bases and at J to 7 bases, leaving 10 bases not matched to a gene. The CDR3 nucleotides read TGTGCCTGGAGTAGGGACAGGGGGTCTGCGGTGAATTCACCCCTCCACTTT. This sequence encodes CAWSRDRGSAVNSPLHF.

The V gene is TRBV10-3, the J gene TRBJ2-2, with no clear D. CDR3 length: 13 amino acids. The V and J ends lost 10 bases and 3 bases respectively, with 12 bases between them. CDR1 and CDR2 (germline): ENHRY, SYGVKD. The CDR3 DNA reads as TGTGCCACCGGTGGGCCCTACACCGGGGAGCTGTTTTTT. Amino acid sequence: CATGGPYTGELFF.

V usage is TRBV27 and J usage is TRBJ1-5; 8 bases align to TRBD1. The CDR3 consists of 14 residues. V lost 3 bases and J lost 8; bases outside the gene matches: 6. CDR1 and CDR2 (germline): MNHEY, SMNVEV (reference sequence). For the CDR3, the DNA is TGTGCCAGCAGTTTTGGCCAGGGGGCAGAGCCCCAGCATTTT. This translates into CASSFGQGAEPQHF.

The genes are TRBV9 and TRBJ2-7; TRBD2 matches at 14 bases. Germline V CDR1 and CDR2: SGDLS, YYNGEE. The CDR3 has 14 amino acids. The V gene end was trimmed by 5 bases and the J gene end by 3 bases; junction bases not matched to a gene: 1. The CDR3 reads CASRGTSGSYEQYF. The CDR3 nucleotides read TGTGCCAGCAGGGGGACTAGCGGGAGCTACGAGCAGTACTTC.

This clone appeared a single time. The rearrangement links TRBV4-1 to TRBJ2-7; 9 nucleotides match TRBD2. The V and J ends lost 1 base and 2 bases, in that order; junction bases with no gene match: 3. Germline V lookup: CDR1 MGHRA, CDR2 YSYEKL. The CDR3 consists of 15 residues. CDR3 DNA: TGCGCCAGCAGCCAAGGGCGGGAGGGGGCCTACGAGCAGTACTTC. Its translation: CASSQGREGAYEQYF.

The chain combines TRBV5-1 with TRBJ2-7; 12 bases align to TRBD2. CDR1 SGHRS and CDR2 YFSETQ come from the germline V gene. V lost 4 bases and J lost 0; bases outside the gene matches: 14. CDR3 size: 19 residues. CDR3 bases: TGCGCCAGCAGCCGGCGGACTAGCGGGGAATCCTTTAACTCCTACGAGCAGTACTTC. This encodes CASSRRTSGESFNSYEQYF. Full variable domain (outside the CDR3, taken from reference TRBV5-1 and TRBJ2-7): KAGVTQTPRYLIKTRGQQVTLSCSPISGHRSVSWYQQTPGQGLQFLFEYFSETQRNKGNFPGRFSGRQFSNSRSEMNVSTLELGDSALYLCASSRRTSGESFNSYEQYFGPGTRLTVT.

This chain joins TRBV7-2 and TRBJ2-7; TRBD1 is a possible D gene (7 bases). Deletions cut 6 bases from V and 3 bases from J, with 12 bases between. This CDR3 spans 13 amino acids. Looked up from germline, CDR1 is SGHTA and CDR2 is FQGNSA. The CDR3 loop is CASRGGQLYEQYF. The CDR3 DNA is TGTGCCAGCAGGGGGGGACAGCTCTACGAGCAGTACTTC.